A selection of T cell receptor beta chains follows, all from one sample in a study of a mutant IDH1 vaccine in newly diagnosed glioma. The protocol was immunoSEQ multiplex PCR, while the TCRdb copy is restricted to in-frame clones and leaves out a portion. The sample carries tens of thousands of clones, less than 80% recorded once. These receptors' targets are unknown. Sequencing was performed on PBMCs, taken from a glioma patient whose treatment included an IDH1 peptide vaccine. The receptors derive from a man aged 45-60 years with glioma. Both conserved end residues are trimmed from each CDR3. Clone size, where shown, is once, few, many, or a class for clones that have expanded.

j_call v_call clone_size cdr3_aa
TRBJ1-2 TRBV5-6 . ASSAPGQGVSYGYT
TRBJ2-7 TRBV28 . ASSSLTGHRYEQY
TRBJ2-7 TRBV29-1 . SVVGGGPYEQY
TRBJ2-7 TRBV7-6 once ASSSQGYEQY
TRBJ2-3 TRBV7-2 once ASSFNQGPDTQY
TRBJ1-5 TRBV19 . ASRAGTGNNQPQH
TRBJ2-5 TRBV6-1 few ASSERAGGYAETQY
TRBJ2-2 TRBV13 few ASSPDSRDTGELF
TRBJ1-3 TRBV5-1 . ASRQEPSSGNTIY
TRBJ2-7 TRBV6-6 . ASSYSNKGYEQY
TRBJ2-1 TRBV11-2 . ASSLERRNEQF
TRBJ1-2 TRBV15 . ATSRDGGANYGYT
TRBJ1-1 TRBV30 few AWSASLVADF
TRBJ2-7 TRBV20-1 . SARIREQY
TRBJ2-7 TRBV7-8 once ASSRVGQGSSYEQY
TRBJ2-1 TRBV27 . ASGGRSYNEQF
TRBJ2-7 TRBV9 . ASSVGALAGPSMEQY
TRBJ1-5 TRBV7-2 . ASSFLGRNQPQH
TRBJ1-1 TRBV29-1 . SAAGVTEAF
TRBJ2-2 TRBV4-2 . ASGLNTGELF
TRBJ2-5 TRBV4-2 . ASSQAAGLTGGGTQY
TRBJ2-7 TRBV7-2 . ASSSPGTTSYEQY
TRBJ1-6 TRBV29-1 . SVGGQVNSPLH
TRBJ1-2 TRBV5-4 . ASSLGGGGGYT
TRBJ1-4 TRBV19 . ASSIYREKLF
TRBJ2-1 TRBV19 . ASKMGGSSYNEQF
TRBJ1-1 TRBV5-1 . ASSPATGWNTEAF
TRBJ1-6 TRBV6-1 . ASSEERGQSLH
TRBJ1-1 TRBV4-1 . ASSQSRASTAEAF
TRBJ2-7 TRBV4-1 . ASSQGALGLYEQY
TRBJ2-3 TRBV4-1 . ASSQESTDTQY
TRBJ1-1 TRBV7-2 . ASSYRGGGEAF
TRBJ2-3 TRBV6-4 . ASSDQTSTDTQY
TRBJ1-2 TRBV7-2 once ASSLQGSYGYT
TRBJ2-3 TRBV6-5 . ASTETQSDTQY
TRBJ1-5 TRBV7-8 . ASSKITWTVYSNQPQH
TRBJ2-5 TRBV9 . ASSAGLAGSFGETQY
TRBJ1-2 TRBV6-4 . ASSDTGLYGYT
TRBJ1-4 TRBV30 . ACPTGGNEKLF
TRBJ1-1 TRBV4-1 . ASSRDTGARTEAF
TRBJ1-2 TRBV5-4 . ASSLDPSYGYT
TRBJ2-7 TRBV5-6 . ASSLLDRAYYEQY
TRBJ1-2 TRBV9 . ASSVAPGELYGYT
TRBJ1-1 TRBV29-1 . SVEPQENTEAF
TRBJ2-3 TRBV4-3 . ASSQGGVTDTQY
TRBJ2-1 TRBV5-1 . ASSKFTGASYNEQF
TRBJ2-3 TRBV7-2 once ASSLSRAPDTQY
TRBJ1-4 TRBV7-6 . ASSSRTGRFATNEKLF
TRBJ1-3 TRBV7-9 . ASSFSDSGNTIY
TRBJ2-7 TRBV5-8 once ASSLGQGAYEQY
TRBJ2-3 TRBV6-5 . ASTRGRGDTQY
TRBJ2-2 TRBV30 few AGPGQGFGELF
TRBJ1-1 TRBV5-4 . ASSSRTGVANTEAF